The TCR beta chain described here comes from a study of blood T cell repertoires in COVID-19. Across the study: The United States, Italy and Spain were the sources of the acute and convalescent COVID-19 samples. T cells, B-cell-depleted T cells, or PBMCs supplied cDNA or gDNA.

Per the original methods: Nucleated cell number was recorded as an estimate derived from reference gene primer amplification. The protocol was immunoSEQ multiplex PCR, while the TCRdb copy is restricted to in-frame clones and leaves out a portion. That table supplies the V and J calls and clone size; D and trimming were determined from the DNA. The sample yields 40,000 or so clones, 70% to 90% seen once. There are 15 residues in the CDR3. Germline V gene sequence: CDR1 LGHDT, CDR2 YNNKEL (reference sequence). Trimming cost V 6 bases and J 0 bases; bases outside gene matches: 6. The TCR was taken from a human donor in a cohort sampled during active COVID-19. Input material: peripheral blood. J is TRBJ2-7 and V is TRBV3-1 (or the pseudogene TRBV3-2), with TRBD1 matching 9 bases. The CDR3 nucleotides read TGTGCCAGCAGTCCCGGGACAGGGTTCTCCTACGAGCAGTACTTC. Its translation: CASSPGTGFSYEQYF.